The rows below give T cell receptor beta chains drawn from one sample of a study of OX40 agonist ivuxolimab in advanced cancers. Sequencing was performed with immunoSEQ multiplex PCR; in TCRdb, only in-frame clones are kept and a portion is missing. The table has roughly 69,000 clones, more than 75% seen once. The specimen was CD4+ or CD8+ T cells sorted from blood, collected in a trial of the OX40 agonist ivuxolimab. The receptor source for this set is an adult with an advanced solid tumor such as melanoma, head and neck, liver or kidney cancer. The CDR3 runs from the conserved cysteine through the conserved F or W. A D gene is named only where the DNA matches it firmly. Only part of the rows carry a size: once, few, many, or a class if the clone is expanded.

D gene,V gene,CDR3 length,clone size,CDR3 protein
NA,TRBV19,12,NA,CASSTLGNEQFF
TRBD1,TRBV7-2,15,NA,CASSPQGQYNSPLHF
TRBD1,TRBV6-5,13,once,CASRRTGNTEAFF
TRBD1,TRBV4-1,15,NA,CASSQGTGGMYEQYF
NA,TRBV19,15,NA,CASHPGQAASYEQYF
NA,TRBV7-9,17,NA,CASSFWAGGSSNQPQHF
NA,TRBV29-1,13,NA,CSVELTLGTEAFF
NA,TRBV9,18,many,CASSVAGSHIGINTEAFF
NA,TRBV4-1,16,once,CASSQEGRTNTGELFF
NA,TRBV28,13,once,CASSLPGNQPQHF
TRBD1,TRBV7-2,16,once,CASSLGVGQGTDTQYF
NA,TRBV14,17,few,CASSQTPSLRSQETQYF
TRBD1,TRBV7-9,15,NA,CASSLAGTGGSPLHF
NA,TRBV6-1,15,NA,CASSEFGGGNQPQHF
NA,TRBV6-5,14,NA,CASGTGGPNTEAFF
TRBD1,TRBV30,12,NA,CAWRDTGTGPSF